This is a list of T cell receptor beta chains from one sample in a study of lymphopenia after photon versus proton radiotherapy. Sequencing used immunoSEQ multiplex PCR; TCRdb keeps in-frame clones, though not all of them. The profile shows 160,000 or so clones, about nine tenths of them singletons. The sample consisted of peripheral blood, taken from a patient treated with photon-based radiotherapy. Receptors originate from a man aged 45-65 years with gastric cancer. Each CDR3 is given with its conserved first and last residue. The order of the fields is CDR3 DNA, CDR3 protein, V gene, clone size, J gene, D gene. The D gene is left open where the match is weak. Expanded clones get a size class; other rows say once, few or many, or leave the size out.

CDR3 DNA: TGTGCCAGCAGCTCGGGACTAGCGGGAGGCACAGATACGCAGTATTTT
CDR3 protein: CASSSGLAGGTDTQYF
V gene: TRBV5-5
clone size: -
J gene: TRBJ2-3
D gene: TRBD2

CDR3 DNA: TGTGCCAGCAGGGCAAGTCTCGCGGGTGAAAAACTGTTTTTT
CDR3 protein: CASRASLAGEKLFF
V gene: TRBV27
clone size: -
J gene: TRBJ1-4
D gene: -

CDR3 DNA: TGTGCCAGCAGCAAGCCGTTGAACACCGGGGAGCTGTTTTTT
CDR3 protein: CASSKPLNTGELFF
V gene: TRBV14
clone size: once
J gene: TRBJ2-2
D gene: -

CDR3 DNA: TGTGCCAGCAGTCTGGCCCCGACAGGGGGCTACGAGCAGTACTTC
CDR3 protein: CASSLAPTGGYEQYF
V gene: TRBV5-4
clone size: once
J gene: TRBJ2-7
D gene: TRBD1

CDR3 DNA: TGTGCCAGCAGTTTAGTAGCGGGAGCAACCGAGCAGTACTTC
CDR3 protein: CASSLVAGATEQYF
V gene: TRBV27
clone size: -
J gene: TRBJ2-7
D gene: TRBD2

CDR3 DNA: TGCGCCAGCAGCCAAGATGAGGGTTTCACAGATACGCAGTATTTT
CDR3 protein: CASSQDEGFTDTQYF
V gene: TRBV4-3
clone size: -
J gene: TRBJ2-3
D gene: -

CDR3 DNA: TGTGCCAGCAGCCAACGTCCAGGGGCCCCGAATCAGCCCCAGCATTTT
CDR3 protein: CASSQRPGAPNQPQHF
V gene: TRBV4-2
clone size: few
J gene: TRBJ1-5
D gene: -

CDR3 DNA: TGTGCCAGCAGTGAACAGCGGGGGCAGTACTGGGTCACAGATACGCAGTATTTT
CDR3 protein: CASSEQRGQYWVTDTQYF
V gene: TRBV2
clone size: -
J gene: TRBJ2-3
D gene: TRBD2

CDR3 DNA: TGTGCCAGCAGCCAAGTGGGCGGAGCGGACTATGGCTACACCTTC
CDR3 protein: CASSQVGGADYGYTF
V gene: TRBV4-2
clone size: medium-sized
J gene: TRBJ1-2
D gene: -

CDR3 DNA: TGCAGCGTGGGGGGAGGGGGAGCCTACGAGCAGTACTTC
CDR3 protein: CSVGGGGAYEQYF
V gene: TRBV29-1
clone size: -
J gene: TRBJ2-7
D gene: -

CDR3 DNA: TGTGCCAGCAGCACCTACGGACAGCCCTTATCCTACGAGCAGTACTTC
CDR3 protein: CASSTYGQPLSYEQYF
V gene: TRBV7-2
clone size: few
J gene: TRBJ2-7
D gene: -

CDR3 DNA: TGTGCCAGCAGGGCGGATAGCAATCAGCCCCAGCATTTT
CDR3 protein: CASRADSNQPQHF
V gene: TRBV6-4
clone size: -
J gene: TRBJ1-5
D gene: -

CDR3 DNA: TGTGCCAGCAGCTTAGCGGGACAGCACTATGGCTACACCTTC
CDR3 protein: CASSLAGQHYGYTF
V gene: TRBV7-9
clone size: -
J gene: TRBJ1-2
D gene: TRBD1

CDR3 DNA: TGTGCCAGCAGCTTGGGAAGAACCGAAGCTTTCTTT
CDR3 protein: CASSLGRTEAFF
V gene: TRBV5-8
clone size: -
J gene: TRBJ1-1
D gene: -

CDR3 DNA: TGTGCCAGCAGCGACAGGGGGCGGGGGAAACTGTTTTTT
CDR3 protein: CASSDRGRGKLFF
V gene: TRBV7-2
clone size: -
J gene: TRBJ1-4
D gene: TRBD1

CDR3 DNA: TGTGCCAGCAGTCGCTCATGGGGGACATCAAATGAAAAACTGTTTTTT
CDR3 protein: CASSRSWGTSNEKLFF
V gene: TRBV28
clone size: -
J gene: TRBJ1-4
D gene: -

CDR3 DNA: TGTGCCAGCAGTTTGGATAGCGGGAGTGTGCAGTTCTTC
CDR3 protein: CASSLDSGSVQFF
V gene: TRBV28
clone size: -
J gene: TRBJ2-1
D gene: TRBD2

CDR3 DNA: TGTGCCAGCAGCTTAATTGGCTACACCTTC
CDR3 protein: CASSLIGYTF
V gene: TRBV7-2
clone size: -
J gene: TRBJ1-2
D gene: -

CDR3 DNA: TGCGCCAGCAGCTTGCTACAGGGGTCTTCTAACTATGGCTACACCTTC
CDR3 protein: CASSLLQGSSNYGYTF
V gene: TRBV5-1
clone size: -
J gene: TRBJ1-2
D gene: TRBD1

CDR3 DNA: TGTGCCAGCAGTGCTCACAGCTTAGCTAACTATGGCTACACCTTC
CDR3 protein: CASSAHSLANYGYTF
V gene: TRBV6-1
clone size: few
J gene: TRBJ1-2
D gene: -

CDR3 DNA: TGTGCCTGGAGTGAAGGGGCGGTAACAGATACGCAGTATTTT
CDR3 protein: CAWSEGAVTDTQYF
V gene: TRBV30
clone size: -
J gene: TRBJ2-3
D gene: -

CDR3 DNA: TGTGCCAGCAGCTTGGGGGGAGCGGTTAATGAAAAACTGTTTTTT
CDR3 protein: CASSLGGAVNEKLFF
V gene: TRBV5-4
clone size: -
J gene: TRBJ1-4
D gene: -

CDR3 DNA: TGCGCCAGCAGCTTACAGGGGCCCCCGATCTATGGCTACACCTTC
CDR3 protein: CASSLQGPPIYGYTF
V gene: TRBV5-1
clone size: -
J gene: TRBJ1-2
D gene: TRBD1

CDR3 DNA: TGTGCCAGCAGCCACCTGGGGGACGTCCCCGGGGAGCTGTTTTTT
CDR3 protein: CASSHLGDVPGELFF
V gene: TRBV7-9
clone size: -
J gene: TRBJ2-2
D gene: -

CDR3 DNA: TGTGCCAGCTTCTCTAGCGGGCTTGCCTACAATGAGCAGTTCTTC
CDR3 protein: CASFSSGLAYNEQFF
V gene: TRBV6-1
clone size: -
J gene: TRBJ2-1
D gene: TRBD2

CDR3 DNA: TGCAGCGTTCCCGACAGGGCCTCCAATGAGCAGTTCTTC
CDR3 protein: CSVPDRASNEQFF
V gene: TRBV29-1
clone size: -
J gene: TRBJ2-1
D gene: TRBD1

CDR3 DNA: TGTGCCAGCGGGTCGGGTTCGGGGCTGGTCGAGCAGTACTTC
CDR3 protein: CASGSGSGLVEQYF
V gene: TRBV28
clone size: -
J gene: TRBJ2-7
D gene: -

CDR3 DNA: TGTGCCAGTACAAATTTGGGGAGCTACACCTTC
CDR3 protein: CASTNLGSYTF
V gene: TRBV19
clone size: -
J gene: TRBJ1-2
D gene: -

CDR3 DNA: TGTGCCAGCAGCCGCGACAGTAATGAAAAACTGTTTTTT
CDR3 protein: CASSRDSNEKLFF
V gene: TRBV6-5
clone size: -
J gene: TRBJ1-4
D gene: -

CDR3 DNA: TGTGCCAGCAGTGTGACAGGGGTCGGGGAGCAGTACTTC
CDR3 protein: CASSVTGVGEQYF
V gene: TRBV6-1
clone size: -
J gene: TRBJ2-7
D gene: TRBD1

CDR3 DNA: TGTGCCAGCGTAGCGGGAAGCGACTATGGCTACACCTTC
CDR3 protein: CASVAGSDYGYTF
V gene: TRBV2
clone size: few
J gene: TRBJ1-2
D gene: -

CDR3 DNA: TGTGCCTCCAATCCCCGGGACGGCTTATATGGCTACACCTTC
CDR3 protein: CASNPRDGLYGYTF
V gene: TRBV5-4
clone size: -
J gene: TRBJ1-2
D gene: -

CDR3 DNA: TGCGCCAGCAGCGGTGGCACAACGGAGACCCAGTACTTC
CDR3 protein: CASSGGTTETQYF
V gene: TRBV5-1
clone size: -
J gene: TRBJ2-5
D gene: -

CDR3 DNA: TGTGCCAGCAGCCGCGGGACTAGCGGTTACAATGAGCAGTTCTTC
CDR3 protein: CASSRGTSGYNEQFF
V gene: TRBV5-6
clone size: -
J gene: TRBJ2-1
D gene: TRBD2

CDR3 DNA: TGTGCCAGCTCACGACAGAACACTGAAGCTTTCTTT
CDR3 protein: CASSRQNTEAFF
V gene: TRBV18
clone size: -
J gene: TRBJ1-1
D gene: -

CDR3 DNA: TGTGCCAGCAGTGAATTTGGGGATTATGGCTACACCTTC
CDR3 protein: CASSEFGDYGYTF
V gene: TRBV6-1
clone size: once
J gene: TRBJ1-2
D gene: -

CDR3 DNA: TGTGCCAGCAGTGGACAGACTGAAGCTTTCTTT
CDR3 protein: CASSGQTEAFF
V gene: TRBV7-9
clone size: -
J gene: TRBJ1-1
D gene: -

CDR3 DNA: TGTGCCAGCAGGACAGGGCGCTCTGGAAACACCATATATTTT
CDR3 protein: CASRTGRSGNTIYF
V gene: TRBV6-1
clone size: -
J gene: TRBJ1-3
D gene: TRBD1

CDR3 DNA: TGCGCCAGCAGCGAGACGGTATCCCAAGCCAAAAACATTCAGTACTTC
CDR3 protein: CASSETVSQAKNIQYF
V gene: TRBV5-1
clone size: -
J gene: TRBJ2-4
D gene: -

CDR3 DNA: TGTGCCAGCAGTACTACAAACACCGGGGAGCTGTTTTTT
CDR3 protein: CASSTTNTGELFF
V gene: TRBV6-4
clone size: -
J gene: TRBJ2-2
D gene: -

CDR3 DNA: TGTGCCAGCAGCTTAGCCAGGGGCCACTACAATGAGCAGTTCTTC
CDR3 protein: CASSLARGHYNEQFF
V gene: TRBV7-2
clone size: -
J gene: TRBJ2-1
D gene: -

CDR3 DNA: TGTGCCAGCAGCGGAATCAGCTCCTACGAGCAGTACTTC
CDR3 protein: CASSGISSYEQYF
V gene: TRBV2
clone size: few
J gene: TRBJ2-7
D gene: -

CDR3 DNA: TGTGCCAGCAGCCGTAATTGGGGACGGAGCTCCTACGAGCAGTACTTC
CDR3 protein: CASSRNWGRSSYEQYF
V gene: TRBV14
clone size: -
J gene: TRBJ2-7
D gene: -